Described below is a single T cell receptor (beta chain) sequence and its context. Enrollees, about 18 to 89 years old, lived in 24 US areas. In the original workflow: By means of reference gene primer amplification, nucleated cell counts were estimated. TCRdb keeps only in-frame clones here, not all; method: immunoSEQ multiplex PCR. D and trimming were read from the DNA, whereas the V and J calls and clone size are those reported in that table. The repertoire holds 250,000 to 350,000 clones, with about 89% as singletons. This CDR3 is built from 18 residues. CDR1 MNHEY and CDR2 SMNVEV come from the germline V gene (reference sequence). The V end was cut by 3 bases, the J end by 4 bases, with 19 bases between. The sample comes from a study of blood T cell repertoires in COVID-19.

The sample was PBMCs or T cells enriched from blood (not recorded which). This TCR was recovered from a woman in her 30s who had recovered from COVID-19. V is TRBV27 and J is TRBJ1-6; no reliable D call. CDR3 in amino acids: CASSLWSPGFQYNSPLHF. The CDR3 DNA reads TGTGCCAGCAGTTTGTGGAGTCCGGGATTCCAATATAATTCACCCCTCCACTTT.